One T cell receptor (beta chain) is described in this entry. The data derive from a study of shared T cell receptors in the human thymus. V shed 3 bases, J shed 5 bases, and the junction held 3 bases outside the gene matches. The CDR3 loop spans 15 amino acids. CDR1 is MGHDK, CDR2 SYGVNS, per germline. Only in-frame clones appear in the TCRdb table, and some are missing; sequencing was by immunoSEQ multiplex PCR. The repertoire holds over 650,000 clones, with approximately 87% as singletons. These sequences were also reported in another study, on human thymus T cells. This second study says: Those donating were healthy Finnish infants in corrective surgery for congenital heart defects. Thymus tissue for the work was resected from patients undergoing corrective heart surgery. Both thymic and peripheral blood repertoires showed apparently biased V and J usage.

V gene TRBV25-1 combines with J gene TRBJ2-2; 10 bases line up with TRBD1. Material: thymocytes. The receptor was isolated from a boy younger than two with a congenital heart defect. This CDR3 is CASSDRTGGTGELFF. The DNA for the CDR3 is TGTGCCAGCAGTGATAGGACAGGGGGTACCGGGGAGCTGTTTTTT.